This record covers a single T cell receptor beta chain. The antigen is not known. This record comes from a study of siplizumab effects on memory and regulatory T cells. General study points: Sequences below about 10^-5 frequency were poorly captured, limiting mapping of alloreactive clones. Researchers did not confirm the suppressive function of proliferating Tregs from siplizumab cultures. Proliferating clones, CD4+ or CD8+, lacked an assignable naive or memory phenotype in roughly 80-96% of cases.

Sequences were generated from unstimulated naive, memory, effector memory and TEMRA subsets in three donor pairs. V was clipped by 2 bases and J by 8 bases, with 10 bases between them. Germline V gene sequence: CDR1 MNHEY, CDR2 SVGAGI. CDR3 length: 13 amino acids. Data came from immunoSEQ multiplex PCR; TCRdb stores just in-frame clones and leaves some out. The table includes 94,000 or so clones, around 95% detected once. The TCR comes from a human donor in good health. The sample comprised naive CD4+ T cells sorted from blood. The chain is built from TRBV6-5 and TRBJ2-1; maybe TRBD2 (5 bases). The CDR3 DNA sequence: TGTGCCAGCAGTTACAGGACTGGAGATGAGCAGTTCTTC. It specifies CASSYRTGDEQFF.